A selection of T cell receptor beta chains follows, all from one sample in a study of T cell responses to AZD1222 COVID-19 vaccine. Some clones are missing from TCRdb's copy, which holds only in-frame ones; the method was immunoSEQ multiplex PCR. Found here are around 150,000 clones, 80% to 95% of them singletons; the top ten hold 1.1% to 1.5%. The sample was peripheral blood, taken on day 0 of AZD1222 vaccination. These receptors originate from an adult in good health. The CDR3 runs from the conserved cysteine through the conserved F or W. A D gene is named only where the DNA matches it firmly. Expanded clones get a size class; other rows say once, few or many, or leave the size out.

-,TRBV7-2,TRBJ2-5,-,TGTGCCAGCAGCTTGAGGACAGAGGGTTGGGAGACCCAGTACTTC,CASSLRTEGWETQYF
-,TRBV14,TRBJ1-1,TRBD1,TGTGCCAGCAGAAAGGGGACAGGTTATGGCACTGAAGCTTTCTTT,CASRKGTGYGTEAFF
-,TRBV6-5,TRBJ1-2,-,TGTGCCAGCAGTCCTAGGGGGACATCTGGTTTGGGCTACACCTTC,CASSPRGTSGLGYTF
-,TRBV5-1,TRBJ1-1,-,TGCGCCAGCAGCCCCCGCGGGTCGGAGAACACTGAAGCTTTCTTT,CASSPRGSENTEAFF
-,TRBV4-1,TRBJ1-5,-,TGCGCCAGCAGCCAAGAGTCAGTTGGTAATCAGCCCCAGCATTTT,CASSQESVGNQPQHF
-,TRBV9,TRBJ2-2,-,TGTGCCAGCGGGGGACGGTCGAACACCGGGGAGCTGTTTTTT,CASGGRSNTGELFF
-,TRBV19,TRBJ2-3,-,TGTGCCAGTAGTATCCTAGCCACGGATACGCAGTATTTT,CASSILATDTQYF
few,TRBV19,TRBJ1-1,-,TGTGCCAGTAGTCCTCGGACAGCCCAGAACACTGAAGCTTTCTTT,CASSPRTAQNTEAFF
-,TRBV29-1,TRBJ1-1,-,TGCAGCGTTGAAGGACAGCGCCTTAACACTGAAGCTTTCTTT,CSVEGQRLNTEAFF
-,TRBV4-3,TRBJ2-3,TRBD2,TGCGCCAGCAGCCCGTACCCCCGAGCGGGAGTCTCTTGGGGCACAGATACGCAGTATTTT,CASSPYPRAGVSWGTDTQYF
-,TRBV2,TRBJ1-1,TRBD1,TGTGCCAGCAGGAAGACAGGGGGCGTCGACACTGAAGCTTTCTTT,CASRKTGGVDTEAFF
once,TRBV27,TRBJ2-6,-,TGTGCCAGCAGGAGGTCTGGGGCCAACGTCCTGACTTTC,CASRRSGANVLTF
-,TRBV30,TRBJ1-2,-,TGTGCCTGGGCTCCCAGGGGATATGGCTACACCTTC,CAWAPRGYGYTF
once,TRBV2,TRBJ2-1,-,TGTGCCAGCAGTGGGGCCAGCAGTCAGCAGTTCTTC,CASSGASSQQFF
-,TRBV28,TRBJ2-7,-,TGTGCCAGCCGCCGGGGCAGGGTGCCGCACGAGCAGTACTTC,CASRRGRVPHEQYF
-,TRBV30,TRBJ2-1,-,TGTGCCTGTCCCCAAAGCCCATCTCCAAGCGATGAGCAGTTCTTC,CACPQSPSPSDEQFF
-,TRBV14,TRBJ2-5,-,TGTGCCAGCAGCCAAGAAAATCGCGAGACCCAGTACTTC,CASSQENRETQYF
once,TRBV12-5,TRBJ1-4,TRBD1,TGTGCTAGTGGAACCCTCGACAGGGTGGATGAAAAACTGTTTTTT,CASGTLDRVDEKLFF
-,TRBV7-8,TRBJ2-3,TRBD2,TGTGCCAGCAGCTTAGGAGGCGGGGGGGCTGTCACAGATACGCAGTATTTT,CASSLGGGGAVTDTQYF
-,TRBV30,TRBJ2-7,TRBD1,TGTGCCTGGGAAGGGGGCGCGACCTACGAGCAGTACTTC,CAWEGGATYEQYF
-,TRBV24-1,TRBJ1-3,-,TGTGCCTACGAGGCGGGGGCGGACACCATATATTTT,CAYEAGADTIYF
once,TRBV5-6,TRBJ1-2,-,TGTGCCAGCAGCTTGGAGGGAACAGCTAACTATGGCTACACCTTC,CASSLEGTANYGYTF
-,TRBV30,TRBJ2-7,-,TGTGCCTGGAGTGTAGGTACAACCTACGAGCAGTACTTC,CAWSVGTTYEQYF
-,TRBV5-1,TRBJ2-7,-,TGCGCCAGCAGCTCCAGGACAGTCTCCTACGAGCAGTACTTC,CASSSRTVSYEQYF
-,TRBV12-3/TRBV12-4,TRBJ1-6,-,TGTGCCAGCAGTCGGGGGTACTCACCCCTCCACTTT,CASSRGYSPLHF
once,TRBV2,TRBJ1-1,-,TGTGCCAGCAGGCCTAGGGGGAACACTGAAGCTTTCTTT,CASRPRGNTEAFF
-,TRBV4-1,TRBJ1-1,-,TGCGCCAGCAGCCTAATTGGGGGGGGCCTATTGGGCACTGAAGCTTTCTTT,CASSLIGGGLLGTEAFF
-,TRBV6-2/TRBV6-3,TRBJ2-1,-,TGTGCCAGCAGTTACTCTCCCAATGAGCAGTTCTTC,CASSYSPNEQFF
-,TRBV28,TRBJ2-1,TRBD2,TGTGCCAGCAGCCCCCTCGGGAGCGGGGGGGACAATGAGCAGTTCTTC,CASSPLGSGGDNEQFF
-,TRBV28,TRBJ1-1,-,TGTGCCACCCGGACAGCGAACACTGAAGCTTTCTTT,CATRTANTEAFF
-,TRBV20-1,TRBJ2-1,-,TGCAGTGCCAGATCGTGGGATGAGCAGTTCTTC,CSARSWDEQFF
-,TRBV11-2,TRBJ2-3,-,TGTGCCAGCAGCTTAGGGGGGGCCGGCACAGATACGCAGTATTTT,CASSLGGAGTDTQYF
-,TRBV4-3,TRBJ2-3,TRBD2,TGCGCCAGCACCAGGGATAGCGGGAGTCAGGATACGCAGTATTTT,CASTRDSGSQDTQYF
-,TRBV2,TRBJ2-7,-,TGTGCCAGCAGAGTGTTAGGAGGGGGCCCTTACGAGCAGTACTTC,CASRVLGGGPYEQYF
-,TRBV15,TRBJ2-7,TRBD1,TGTGCCACCAGCAGGGACAGGGGACCCTACGAGCAGTACTTC,CATSRDRGPYEQYF
-,TRBV6-6,TRBJ1-5,-,TGTGCCAGCATGGAGAGCAATCAGCCCCAGCATTTT,CASMESNQPQHF
-,TRBV28,TRBJ1-6,-,TGTGCCAGCAGTTCGGGCGATTCACCCCTCCACTTT,CASSSGDSPLHF
-,TRBV27,TRBJ2-3,TRBD1,TGTGCCAGCAGTTTCCTGGACAGGGTTAGCACAGATACGCAGTATTTT,CASSFLDRVSTDTQYF
-,TRBV2,TRBJ2-1,TRBD1,TGTGCCAGCTCTAGGGGGCTCGACAATGAGCAGTTCTTC,CASSRGLDNEQFF
once,TRBV7-9,TRBJ1-5,-,TGTGCCAGCAGCTTACCGGGTCAGCCCCAGCATTTT,CASSLPGQPQHF
-,TRBV11-3,TRBJ1-3,-,TGTGCCAGCAGCTTAGGAGGGACGCACGGAAACACCATATATTTT,CASSLGGTHGNTIYF
-,TRBV3-1/TRBV3-2,TRBJ2-7,-,TGTGCCAGCAGCCAAGATCGGGAGGGGGCTTACGAGCAGTACTTC,CASSQDREGAYEQYF
-,TRBV6-2/TRBV6-3,TRBJ2-3,TRBD2,TGTGCCAGCAGTTACTCGGTAGCGGGAGTAGGCACAGATACGCAGTATTTT,CASSYSVAGVGTDTQYF
-,TRBV29-1,TRBJ1-2,-,TGCAGCGTTGAAGATCTTGGGGTTGGTGGCTACACCTTC,CSVEDLGVGGYTF
-,TRBV19,TRBJ1-1,TRBD1,TGTGCCAGTAGTATAGGCAGACAGGGGGCGCCGGCTTTCTTT,CASSIGRQGAPAFF
-,TRBV4-1,TRBJ2-7,TRBD2,TGCGCCAGCAGCCAAGCGTTTGGACTAGCGGGGGGGACCTACGAGCAGTACTTC,CASSQAFGLAGGTYEQYF
once,TRBV19,TRBJ1-6,-,TGTGCCAGTAGTATGGGGCAGAAGAATTCACCCCTCCACTTT,CASSMGQKNSPLHF
-,TRBV7-6,TRBJ1-1,-,TGTGCCAGCAGCTTAGCGGGTGGGGGCACTGAAGCTTTCTTT,CASSLAGGGTEAFF
-,TRBV29-1,TRBJ1-6,TRBD1,TGCAGCCCCGTGCCGGCAGGGGGCTTTAGTTCACCCCTCCACTTT,CSPVPAGGFSSPLHF
-,TRBV14,TRBJ1-2,-,TGTGCCAGCAGCCAAGCAACGACGTATGGCTACACCTTC,CASSQATTYGYTF
-,TRBV11-3,TRBJ2-2,-,TGTGCCAGTTCGGCCGCGCCCCCCGGGGAGCTGTTTTTT,CASSAAPPGELFF
-,TRBV7-2,TRBJ1-2,-,TGTGCCAGCAGCTTAGACTGGACGGACTATGGCTACACCTTC,CASSLDWTDYGYTF
-,TRBV7-8,TRBJ1-5,TRBD1,TGTGCCAGCAGCTTAGAGGGGGCATGGCAGCCCCAGCATTTT,CASSLEGAWQPQHF